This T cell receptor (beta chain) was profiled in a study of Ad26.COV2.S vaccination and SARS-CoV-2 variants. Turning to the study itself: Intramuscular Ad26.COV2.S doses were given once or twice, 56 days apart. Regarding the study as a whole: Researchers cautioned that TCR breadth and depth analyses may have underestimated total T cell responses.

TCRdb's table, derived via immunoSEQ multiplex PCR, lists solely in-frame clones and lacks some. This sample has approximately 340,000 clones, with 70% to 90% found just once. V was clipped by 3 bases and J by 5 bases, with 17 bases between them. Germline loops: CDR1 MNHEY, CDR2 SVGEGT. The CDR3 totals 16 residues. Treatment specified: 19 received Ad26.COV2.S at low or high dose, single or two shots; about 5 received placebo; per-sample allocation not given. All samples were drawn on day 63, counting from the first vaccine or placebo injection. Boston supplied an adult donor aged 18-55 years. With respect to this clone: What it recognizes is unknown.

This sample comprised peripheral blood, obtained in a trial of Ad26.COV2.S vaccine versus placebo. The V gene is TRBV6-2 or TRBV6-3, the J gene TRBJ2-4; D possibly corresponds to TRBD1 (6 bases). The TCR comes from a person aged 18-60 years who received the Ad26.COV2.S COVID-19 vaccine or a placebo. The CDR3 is CASSYHSTGYENIQYF. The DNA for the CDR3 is TGTGCCAGCAGTTATCACTCCACAGGGTACGAAAACATTCAGTACTTC.